This paragraph reports one T cell receptor (beta chain). The antigen is undetermined. The data were taken from a study of cytomegalovirus exposure and HLA in healthy donors. Study outcomes and limitations: Some segments of the V type, notably TRBV6-2 and TRBV6-3, were excluded as indistinguishable.

The PCR used 60 Vbeta and 13 Jbeta primers. Profiling relied on immunoSEQ multiplex PCR, and the TCRdb table lists in-frame clones only, not all of them. The sample contains 120,000 to 150,000 clones, roughly 80% of which appear only once. The ends lost 5 bases at V and 7 bases at J; junction bases unmatched: 6. This CDR3 is 14 amino acids long. CDR1 and CDR2 (germline): MNHEY, SVGAGI. Sequences were obtained from PBMCs. The J gene is TRBJ1-2, the V gene TRBV6-5; 11 nucleotides agree with TRBD1. The sequence was obtained from a woman aged 40 to 50 in good health and CMV-seropositive. The CDR3 reads CASSRGDRGFGYTF. The CDR3 nucleotides are TGTGCCAGCAGTAGGGGGGACAGGGGGTTTGGCTACACCTTC.